This record looks at one TCR beta chain sequence and its context. This entry belongs to a study of identical twins. A single record per CDR3 protein comes from TCRdb applying MiXCR to the 5' RACE reads. The table includes some 190,000 distinct CDR3 sequences, 15% to 20% detected once. There are 12 residues in the CDR3. Trimming shortened V by 1 base and J by 3 bases, and 4 bases separated the two germline ends. Germline V gene sequence: CDR1 MNHNY, CDR2 SVGAGI (reference sequence). The data also belong to a second study, concerning T cells expressing NK-cell markers. This second study notes: According to the study, TCR beta repertoires originated from sorted CD3+CD56+NKG2C+, CD3+CD56+NKG2C- and CD3+CD56-NKG2C+ T cells. In the group of eight sequenced donors, seven were HCMV-seropositive and one was seronegative. An anti-gamma-delta TCR antibody restricted sorting to alpha-beta TCR T cells in several experiments.

The source is a woman aged 18-29 years in good health. The chain is built from TRBV6-6 and TRBJ2-7; the D is unclear. Sequencing was carried out using CD8+ T cells sorted from blood. CDR3 protein: CASSYYIYEQYF. The CDR3 DNA reads as TGTGCCAGCAGTTACTACATCTACGAGCAGTACTTC.